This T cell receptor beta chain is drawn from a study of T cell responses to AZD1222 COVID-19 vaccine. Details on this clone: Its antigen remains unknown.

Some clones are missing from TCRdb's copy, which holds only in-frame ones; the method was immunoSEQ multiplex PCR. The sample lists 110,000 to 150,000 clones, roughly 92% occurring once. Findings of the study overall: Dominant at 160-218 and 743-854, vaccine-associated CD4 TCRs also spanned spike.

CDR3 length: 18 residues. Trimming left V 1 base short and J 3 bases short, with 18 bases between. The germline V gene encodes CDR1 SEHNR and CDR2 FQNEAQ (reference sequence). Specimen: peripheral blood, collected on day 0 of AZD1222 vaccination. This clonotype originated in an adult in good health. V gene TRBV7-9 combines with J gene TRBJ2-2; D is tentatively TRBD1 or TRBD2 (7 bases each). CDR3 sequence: CASSLGPYRGGDTGELFF. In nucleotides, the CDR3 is TGTGCCAGCAGCTTAGGCCCCTACAGGGGAGGGGACACCGGGGAGCTGTTTTTT.